This TCR beta chain derives from a study of spatial heterogeneity in lung cancer. For the study at large: Sequences of the beta chain were consistently detected in greater numbers than alpha-chain sequences.

The table lists this clonotype with many counts. V dropped 0 bases and J dropped 5 bases, with 8 bases sitting between them. The CDR3 is made up of 13 amino acids. From germline, CDR1 is SGDLS and CDR2 YYNGEE. As for time point: sample taken at primary tumor resection. Unsorted whole RNA samples from tumor, nontumor lung or frozen PBMC were sequenced. Untreated early-stage non-small cell lung cancer patients, over 55 in total, were the donors. Unique molecular identifiers, one per molecule, were present on every TCR cDNA molecule. From the 5' RACE reads, TCRdb called clonotypes with MiXCR, one entry per CDR3 protein. The repertoire holds 40,000 to 55,000 distinct CDR3 sequences, with 6.5% to 8.5% as singletons.

Sequencing used PBMCs, obtained at surgery. This chain links TRBV9 with TRBJ1-2, with D unclear. This TCR derives from a female donor with early-stage non-small cell lung cancer. The CDR3 DNA follows: TGTGCCAGCAGCGTAGGTGGGGATTATGGCTACACCTTC. Translated: CASSVGGDYGYTF.